Presented here are 7 T cell receptor beta chains from one specimen sequenced in a study of long-term antiretroviral therapy in people with HIV. The immunoSEQ assay was v3.0, run at survey level. Clones were read by immunoSEQ multiplex PCR, and TCRdb kept only the in-frame ones, dropping some. The repertoire includes tens of thousands of clones, 70% to 90% of them detected once, and 4.5% to 5.5% sits in the top ten. The specimen was unsorted PBMCs, collected around 2.6 years after starting antiretroviral therapy. These receptors were collected from a man in his forties or fifties with HIV.

The rearrangement links TRBV7-8 to TRBJ2-7, with D perhaps matching TRBD2 (6 bases). The CDR3 sequence is 16 residues long. The V gene's germline CDR1 is SGHVS and CDR2 FQNEAQ. The V and J ends lost 0 bases and 3 bases respectively, with 15 bases between them. CDR3 protein: CASSLAGGGPLYEQYF. The DNA of the CDR3 is TGTGCCAGCAGCTTAGCGGGAGGCGGACCCCTCTACGAGCAGTACTTC.

The chain combines TRBV27 with TRBJ2-2, with a tentative D call TRBD2 (6 bases). The CDR3 spans 18 residues. Germline V gene sequence: CDR1 MNHEY, CDR2 SMNVEV (reference sequence). Trimming took off 3 bases at V and 3 bases at J, with 20 bases between the two ends. The CDR3 here is CASSFWRAEGVYTGELFF. As DNA, the CDR3 is TGTGCCAGCAGTTTCTGGAGGGCAGAAGGGGTGTACACCGGGGAGCTGTTTTTT.

This chain connects TRBV29-1 to TRBJ2-7, with TRBD1 matching over 9 bases. The junction had 8 bases not matched to a gene; V was cut back by 7 bases and J by 4 bases. The CDR3 is 13 residues long. CDR1 is SQVTM and CDR2 is ANQGSEA in the germline V gene. The CDR3 region has the DNA TGCAGCGCTGTAAAGACAGGGGGATACGAGCAGTACTTC. The encoded protein is CSAVKTGGYEQYF.

The V gene is TRBV27, the J gene TRBJ1-5, with TRBD1 identical over 7 bases. With V trimmed by 7 bases and J by 7 bases, 7 bases remained unmatched. The CDR3 length is 13 residues. The germline CDR1 and CDR2 sequences are MNHEY and SMNVEV (reference sequence). CDR3 in amino acids: CASTQGGGQPQHF. CDR3 bases: TGTGCCAGCACTCAGGGGGGTGGACAGCCCCAGCATTTT.

The chain links TRBV6-5 to TRBJ2-7; the match to TRBD1 covers 8 bases. This CDR3 has 12 amino acids. Germline V gene sequence: CDR1 MNHEY, CDR2 SVGAGI. Trimming removed 4 bases from V and 6 bases from J; junction bases left unmatched: 2. CDR3 coding DNA: TGTGCCAGCAGTTCGACAGGGGTCGAGCAGTACTTC. Translation: CASSSTGVEQYF.

V is TRBV30 and J is TRBJ2-5; perhaps TRBD1 as D (6 bases). The V gene's germline CDR1 is GTSNPN and CDR2 SVGIG (reference sequence). This CDR3 region has 10 residues. V was trimmed by 7 bases and J by 7 bases, leaving 10 bases between them. The CDR3 nucleotides read TGTGCCTCCAGGGGCGCGACCCAGTACTTC. Protein sequence: CASRGATQYF.

This clone was detected only once. The V and J genes are TRBV7-9 and TRBJ1-2; no clear D gene. Germline assignment: CDR1 SEHNR and CDR2 FQNEAQ (reference sequence). Trimming took off 1 base at V and 6 bases at J, with 12 bases between the two ends. CDR3 size: 14 residues. CDR3 nucleotide sequence: TGTGCCAGCAGCTTAGTGGGTGGGTCGCATGGCTACACCTTC. Translation gives CASSLVGGSHGYTF.